This T cell receptor (beta chain) was profiled in a study of chemoradiotherapy in HPV16-positive cancers. Across the study: Functional T-cell assays on a couple of HPV16-positive patients' cells defined candidate HPV-specific clones and common TCR motifs. Findings and limits, study-wide: During treatment, candidate HPV-specific clones and E7-related motifs expanded in tumor. The functional HPV-specific definition rests on just a couple of HPV16-positive patients. Better recurrence-free survival went with HPV-responsive T-cell expansion in HPV16-positive patients.

CDR3 length equals 16 residues. V lost 4 bases to trimming and J lost 6 bases; unmatched junction nucleotides: 12. Germline V gives CDR1 SGHDN, CDR2 FVKESK. On this clone itself: Its antigen is unknown.

Clones were sequenced by immunoSEQ multiplex PCR, and TCRdb holds only the in-frame ones, with some missing. The table has 5,500 to 8,000 clones, roughly 73% seen once; the top ten hold roughly 15%. Sampling took place from a patient who underwent chemoradiotherapy. This sequence was found in a human donor with HPV-associated anogenital cancer. V is TRBV14 and J is TRBJ2-3; 8 bases are a match to TRBD2. CDR3: CASSPLVRGVTDTQYF. In nucleotides, the CDR3 is TGTGCCAGCAGCCCACTGGTGCGGGGGGTCACGGATACGCAGTATTTT.